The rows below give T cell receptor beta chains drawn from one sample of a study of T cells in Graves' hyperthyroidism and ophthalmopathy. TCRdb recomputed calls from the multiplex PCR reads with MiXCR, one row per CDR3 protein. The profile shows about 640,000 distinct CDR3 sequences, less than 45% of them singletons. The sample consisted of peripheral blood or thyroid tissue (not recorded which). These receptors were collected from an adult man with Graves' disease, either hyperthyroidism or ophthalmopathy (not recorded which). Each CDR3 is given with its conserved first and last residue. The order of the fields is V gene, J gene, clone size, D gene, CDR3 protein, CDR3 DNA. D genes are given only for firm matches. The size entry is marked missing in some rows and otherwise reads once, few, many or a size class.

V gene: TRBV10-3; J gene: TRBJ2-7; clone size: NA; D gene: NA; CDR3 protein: CAIRGGDEQYF; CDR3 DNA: TGTGCCATTAGGGGGGGGGACGAGCAGTACTTC
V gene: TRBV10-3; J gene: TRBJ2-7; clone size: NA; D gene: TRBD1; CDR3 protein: CANQGQGTLAEQYF; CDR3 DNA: TGTGCCAACCAGGGACAGGGGACACTGGCCGAGCAGTACTTC
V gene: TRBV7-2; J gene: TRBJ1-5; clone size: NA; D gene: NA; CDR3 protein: CASSLVLLSNQPQHF; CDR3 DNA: TGTGCCAGCAGCTTAGTTCTGCTAAGCAATCAGCCCCAGCATTTT
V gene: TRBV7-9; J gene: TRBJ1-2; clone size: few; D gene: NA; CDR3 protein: CASSLDGLRVGAYGYTF; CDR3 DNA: TGTGCCAGCAGCTTAGACGGGCTTCGGGTAGGCGCTTATGGCTACACCTTC
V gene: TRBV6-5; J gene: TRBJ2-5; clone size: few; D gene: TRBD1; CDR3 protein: CASSYQGARETQYF; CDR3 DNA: TGTGCCAGCAGTTACCAGGGGGCTCGAGAGACCCAGTACTTC
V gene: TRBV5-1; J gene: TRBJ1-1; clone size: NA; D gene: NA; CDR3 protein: CASSPQVGGGTEAFF; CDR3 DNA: TGTGCCAGCAGCCCCCAGGTAGGGGGGGGAACTGAAGCTTTCTTT
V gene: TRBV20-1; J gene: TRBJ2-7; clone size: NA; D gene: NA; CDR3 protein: CSARRDRAF; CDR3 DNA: TGCAGTGCTAGACGGGATAGGGCCTTC
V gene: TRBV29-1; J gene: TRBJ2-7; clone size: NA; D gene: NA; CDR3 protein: CSVRAASGGELYF; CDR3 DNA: TGCAGCGTTCGGGCAGCGAGTGGCGGGGAGCTGTACTTC
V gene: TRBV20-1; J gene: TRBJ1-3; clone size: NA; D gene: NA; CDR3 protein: CSAIPVSSGNTIYF; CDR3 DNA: TGCAGTGCTATTCCGGTTAGCTCTGGAAACACCATATATTTT
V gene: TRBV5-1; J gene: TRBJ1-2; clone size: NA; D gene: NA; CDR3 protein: CASSPAPRPTVYGYTF; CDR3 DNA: TGCGCCAGCAGCCCAGCCCCGAGGCCCACCGTCTATGGCTACACCTTC
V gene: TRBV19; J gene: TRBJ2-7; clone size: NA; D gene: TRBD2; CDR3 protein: CAGSANGLAGAYEQYF; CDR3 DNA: TGTGCCGGTAGTGCCAACGGACTAGCGGGGGCCTACGAGCAGTACTTC
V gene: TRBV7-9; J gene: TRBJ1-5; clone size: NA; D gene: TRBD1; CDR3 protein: CASSPDRGMLSNQPQHF; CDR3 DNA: TGTGCCAGCAGTCCTGACAGGGGGATGTTGAGCAATCAGCCCCAGCATTTT
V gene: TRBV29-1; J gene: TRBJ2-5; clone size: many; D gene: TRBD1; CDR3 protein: CSVGDSQETQYF; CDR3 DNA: TGCAGCGTTGGGGACAGCCAAGAGACCCAGTACTTC
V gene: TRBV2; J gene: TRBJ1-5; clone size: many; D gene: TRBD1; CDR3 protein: CASSDVDRAGSNQPQHF; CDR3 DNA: TGTGCCAGCAGCGACGTTGACAGGGCTGGGAGCAATCAGCCCCAGCATTTT
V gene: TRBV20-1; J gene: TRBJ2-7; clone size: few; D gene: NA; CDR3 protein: CSVTSVITYEQYF; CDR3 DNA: TGCAGTGTTACTAGTGTAATCACCTACGAGCAGTACTTC
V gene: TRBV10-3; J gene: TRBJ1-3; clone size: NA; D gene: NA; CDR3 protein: CAISAGPSGNTIYF; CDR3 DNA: TGTGCCATCAGTGCCGGACCCTCTGGAAACACCATATATTTT
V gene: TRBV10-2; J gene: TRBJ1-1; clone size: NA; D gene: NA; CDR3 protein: CATRGQPNTEAFF; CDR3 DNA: TGTGCCACAAGAGGACAGCCTAACACTGAAGCTTTCTTT
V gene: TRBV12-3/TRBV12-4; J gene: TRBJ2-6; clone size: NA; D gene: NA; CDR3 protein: CASRGPGMPRTGANVLTF; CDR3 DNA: TGTGCCAGCAGGGGGCCGGGGATGCCCCGGACCGGGGCCAACGTCCTGACTTTC
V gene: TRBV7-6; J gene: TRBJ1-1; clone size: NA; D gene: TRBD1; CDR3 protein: CASSPDSAGGADTEAFF; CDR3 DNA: TGTGCCAGCAGCCCCGACAGCGCAGGGGGGGCGGACACTGAAGCTTTCTTT
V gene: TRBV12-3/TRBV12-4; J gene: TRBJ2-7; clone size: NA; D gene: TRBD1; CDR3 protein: CASRGTGLNEQYF; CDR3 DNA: TGTGCCAGCAGGGGGACAGGGCTGAACGAGCAGTACTTC
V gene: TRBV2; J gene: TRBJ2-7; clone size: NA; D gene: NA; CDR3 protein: CASSVSHYEQYF; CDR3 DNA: TGTGCCAGCAGTGTGTCTCATTACGAGCAGTACTTC
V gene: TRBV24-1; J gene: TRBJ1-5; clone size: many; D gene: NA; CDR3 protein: CATSDSGARNQPQHF; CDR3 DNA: TGTGCCACCAGTGATTCCGGGGCCCGCAATCAGCCCCAGCATTTT
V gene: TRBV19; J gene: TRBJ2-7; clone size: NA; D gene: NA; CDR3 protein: CASTHRDIVAYEQYF; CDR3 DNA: TGTGCCAGTACCCACCGGGACATCGTCGCCTACGAGCAGTACTTC
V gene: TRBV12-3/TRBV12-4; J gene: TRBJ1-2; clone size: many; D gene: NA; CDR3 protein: CASSTGTKGYTF; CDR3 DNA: TGTGCCAGCAGTACAGGGACAAAAGGCTACACCTTC
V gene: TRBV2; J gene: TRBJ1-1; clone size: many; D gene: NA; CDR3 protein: CASSEAGVITFF; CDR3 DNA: TGTGCCAGCAGTGAGGCAGGGGTTATAACTTTCTTT
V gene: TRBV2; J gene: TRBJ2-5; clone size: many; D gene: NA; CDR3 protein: CASSEIVGRRETQYF; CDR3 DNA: TGTGCCAGCAGTGAAATTGTGGGAAGAAGAGAGACCCAGTACTTC
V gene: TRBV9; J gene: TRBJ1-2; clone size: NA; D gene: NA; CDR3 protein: CASSVGAQQNYGYTF; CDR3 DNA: TGTGCCAGCAGCGTAGGAGCGCAGCAGAACTATGGCTACACCTTC
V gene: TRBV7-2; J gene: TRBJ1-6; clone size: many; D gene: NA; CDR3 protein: CASTLEANSPLHF; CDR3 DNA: TGTGCCAGCACCTTGGAGGCTAATTCACCCCTCCACTTT
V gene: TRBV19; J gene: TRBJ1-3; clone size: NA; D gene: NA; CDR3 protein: CASSEAFSGNTIYF; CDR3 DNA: TGTGCCAGTAGTGAAGCTTTCTCTGGAAACACCATATATTTT
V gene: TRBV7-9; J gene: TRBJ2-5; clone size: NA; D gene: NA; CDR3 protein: CASSPSGRQETQYF; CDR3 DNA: TGTGCCAGCAGCCCCTCCGGGCGTCAAGAGACCCAGTACTTC
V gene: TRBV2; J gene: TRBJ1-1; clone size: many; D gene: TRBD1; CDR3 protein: CASDRGPEAFF; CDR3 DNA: TGTGCCAGCGACAGGGGCCCTGAAGCTTTCTTT
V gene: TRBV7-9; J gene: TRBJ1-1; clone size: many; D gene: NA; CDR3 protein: CASSLLLVDTEAFF; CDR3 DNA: TGTGCCAGCAGCTTATTGTTGGTCGACACTGAAGCTTTCTTT
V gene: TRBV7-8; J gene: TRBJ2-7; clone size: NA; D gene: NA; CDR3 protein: CASSFVNSNYEQYF; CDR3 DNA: TGTGCCAGCAGCTTTGTGAACTCAAACTACGAGCAGTACTTC
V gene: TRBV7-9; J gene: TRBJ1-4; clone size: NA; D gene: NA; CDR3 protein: CASSPRLAGVGEKLFF; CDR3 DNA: TGTGCCAGCAGCCCACGACTAGCGGGGGTTGGTGAAAAACTGTTTTTT
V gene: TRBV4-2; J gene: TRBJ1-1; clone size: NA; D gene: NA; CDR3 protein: CASSPLRFSQNTEAFF; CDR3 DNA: TGTGCCAGCAGCCCGTTGAGGTTCAGCCAGAACACTGAAGCTTTCTTT
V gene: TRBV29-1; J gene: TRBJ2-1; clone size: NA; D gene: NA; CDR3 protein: CSVGLSGRVDYNEQFF; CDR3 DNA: TGCAGCGTTGGGTTGTCTGGCAGGGTGGACTACAATGAGCAGTTCTTC
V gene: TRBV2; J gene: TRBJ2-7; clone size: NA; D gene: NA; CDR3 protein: CASSYEGFGSYEQYF; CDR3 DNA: TGTGCCAGCAGTTACGAGGGTTTTGGGAGCTACGAGCAGTACTTC
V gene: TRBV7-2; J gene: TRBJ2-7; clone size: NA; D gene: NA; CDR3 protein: CASSSTASYEQYF; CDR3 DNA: TGTGCCAGCAGCTCGACAGCCTCCTACGAGCAGTACTTC
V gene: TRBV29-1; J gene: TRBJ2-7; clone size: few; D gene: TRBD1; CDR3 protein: CSVEGGTEASYEQYF; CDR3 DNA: TGCAGCGTTGAAGGGGGGACAGAGGCCTCCTACGAGCAGTACTTC
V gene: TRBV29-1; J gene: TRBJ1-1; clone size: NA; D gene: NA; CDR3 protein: CSVDGLRQGASEAFF; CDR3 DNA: TGCAGCGTTGACGGATTGCGGCAGGGAGCGTCTGAAGCTTTCTTT